Presented here are 20 T cell receptor beta chains from one specimen sequenced in a study of TET2 disruption in CD19-targeted CAR T cells. The treatment denotes: autologous CTL019 cells: CD19 CAR with 4-1BB and CD3 zeta domains. TCRdb keeps only in-frame clones here, not all; method: immunoSEQ multiplex PCR. Recorded for this sample: 710 or so clones. The material was peripheral blood, obtained from a patient treated with CD19 CAR T cells. These receptors were taken from a man aged 65 to 85 with chronic lymphocytic leukemia.

By frequency, this clone registers medium-sized. The CDR3 extends 3 residues past the end of the read, so its final part is completed from the germline J gene. The J gene is TRBJ1-1, the V gene TRBV28; 9 positions agree with TRBD1. The V segment lost 6 bases and the J segment 5 bases; nucleotides outside the gene matches: 4. CDR3 length equals 13 residues. CDR1 MDHEN and CDR2 SYDVKM come from the germline V gene. CDR3 amino acids: CASRTGGGTEAFF. The CDR3 DNA, read in part, is TGTGCCAGCAGGACAGGGGGTGGTACTGAA.

This clone counts as medium-sized by frequency. The CDR3 end is not reached by the read, which stops 3 residues before it; the germline J gene fills it in. This rearrangement joins TRBV20-1 to TRBJ2-5; D might be TRBD1 (6 bases). The V gene's germline CDR1 is DFQATT and CDR2 SNEGSKA (reference sequence). Trimming removed 5 bases at V and 2 bases at J, with 12 bases between. This CDR3 has 13 amino acids. This CDR3 reads CSAPRDTQETQYF. CDR3 DNA, as far as it was read: TGCAGTGCTCCTCGGGACACTCAAGAGACC.

According to its frequency, this clone is medium-sized. The read ends 3 residues shy of where the CDR3 ends; the end is completed using the germline J gene. This chain uses TRBV18 with TRBJ2-2; 12 bases fit TRBD2. The J segment lost 4 bases and the V segment lost 3 bases, leaving 6 bases of the junction unmatched. Germline V gene data show CDR1 as KGHSH and CDR2 as LQKENI. This CDR3 comprises 17 residues. The CDR3 spells CASSPLRTSGATGELFF. CDR3 DNA, as far as it was read: TGTGCCAGCTCACCGCTCCGGACTAGCGGGGCCACCGGGGAG.

Considering frequency, this clone is medium-sized. The DNA ends 3 residues before the CDR3 does, and the rest of the CDR3 is filled in from the germline J gene. The chain couples TRBV18 to TRBJ1-6; 10 bases line up with TRBD1. With V trimmed by 5 bases and J by 10 bases, 8 bases remained unmatched. CDR1 and CDR2 (germline): KGHSH, LQKENI. This CDR3 region has 15 residues. Incomplete CDR3 DNA: TGTGCCAGCTCAGGGGGACAGGGGACGGAATCACCC. It specifies CASSGGQGTESP. The whole CDR3 protein is CASSGGQGTESPLHF. The full variable domain, rest sourced from reference TRBV18 and TRBJ1-6, is NAGVMQNPRHLVRRRGQEARLRCSPMKGHSHVYWYRQLPEEGLKFMVYLQKENIIDESGMPKERFSAEFPKEGPSILRIQQVVRGDSAAYFCASSGGQGTESPLHFGNGTRLTVT.

This clone shows up as medium-sized by frequency. The CDR3 end is not reached by the read, which stops 3 residues before it; the germline J gene fills it in. This chain connects TRBV19 to TRBJ1-2; the match to TRBD1 covers 9 bases. Unmatched junction bases numbered 16, after V lost 7 bases and J lost 7 bases. The CDR3 length is 16 residues. The V gene's germline CDR1 is LNHDA and CDR2 SQIVND (reference sequence). CDR3 sequence reads: CASKGQGGTAAGGYTF. The CDR3 bases that were read are TGTGCCAGTAAGGGACAGGGAGGGACCGCGGCAGGTGGC.

This clone is identified as medium-sized (0.01 to 0.1%) from frequency. Coverage ceases 3 residues before the CDR3 finishes, and the germline J gene fills in the end. The chain joins TRBV28 to TRBJ1-6, with TRBD1 matching 9 bases. Germline V CDR1 and CDR2: MDHEN, SYDVKM. V gave up 6 bases and J gave up 4 bases; unmatched junction bases: 4. The CDR3 covers 15 residues. This CDR3 is CASRSGTGYNSPLHF. Incomplete CDR3 DNA: TGTGCCAGCAGATCCGGGACAGGGTATAATTCACCC.

Its frequency marks this clone as medium-sized (0.01 to 0.1%). The read gets to within 3 residues of the CDR3 end, and the germline J gene fills in the rest. This chain uses TRBV7-9 with TRBJ2-7; 12 bases are shared with TRBD2. The CDR3 covers 15 residues. The V gene end was trimmed by 5 bases and the J gene end by 0 bases; junction bases not matched to a gene: 2. Germline V CDR1 and CDR2: SEHNR, FQNEAQ (reference sequence). CDR3 loop: CASSLLAGGSYEQYF. CDR3 bases read: TGTGCCAGCAGCCTACTAGCGGGGGGCTCCTACGAG. Full variable domain (remainder filled in from reference TRBV7-9 and TRBJ2-7): DTGVSQNPRHKITKRGQNVTFRCDPISEHNRLYWYRQTLGQGPEFLTYFQNEAQLEKSRLLSDRFSAERPKGSFSTLEIQRTEQGDSAMYLCASSLLAGGSYEQYFGPGTRLTVT.

Frequency places this clone as medium-sized. The read stops 3 residues short of the end of the CDR3; the missing end is completed from the germline J gene. This chain uses TRBV4-1 with TRBJ1-1; 9 bases align to TRBD1. V was clipped by 8 bases and J by 1 base; unmatched bases: 8. This CDR3 contains 15 residues. Germline CDR1 is MGHRA and CDR2 is YSYEKL. The CDR3 DNA, read in part, is TGCGCCAGCGGAGAACCGGACAGGGGGAACACTGAA. Translating it yields CASGEPDRGNTE. The full-length CDR3 reads as CASGEPDRGNTEAFF.

This clone counts as medium-sized by frequency. The CDR3 sequence: CSVEAGQFKEGYGYTF. The sequenced part of the CDR3 DNA is TGCAGCGTTGAAGCCGGACAGTTCAAGGAGGGCTATGGC. The gene calls are TRBV29-1 and TRBJ1-2; possibly TRBD1 for D (6 bases). The read stops 3 residues short of the end of the CDR3; the missing end is completed from the germline J gene. This CDR3 comprises 16 residues. Trimming stripped 1 base from V and 4 bases from J, with 19 bases between. The germline V gene encodes CDR1 SQVTM and CDR2 ANQGSEA.

This clone is deemed medium-sized by its frequency. The CDR3 extends 3 residues past the end of the read, so its final part is completed from the germline J gene. The chain uses TRBV2 and TRBJ1-1, with D perhaps TRBD1 (5 bases). The CDR3 sequence is 11 residues long. V lost 6 bases, J lost 7 bases, and 9 bases lay in between. Germline values: CDR1 SNHLY, CDR2 FYNNEI. CDR3 in amino acids: CASRVGLEAFF. The part of the CDR3 DNA that was read is TGTGCCAGCAGGGTGGGACTTGAA. The full variable domain, with the rest looked up from reference TRBV2 and TRBJ1-1, is EPEVTQTPSHQVTQMGQEVILRCVPISNHLYFYWYRQILGQKVEFLVSFYNNEISEKSEIFDDQFSVERPDGSNFTLKIRSTKLEDSAMYFCASRVGLEAFFGQGTRLTVV.

In regard to this clone: At one of its ends the junction is not consistent with the germline gene, which may arise from a read error. The read terminates 3 residues before the CDR3 end, so the remaining end is supplied by the germline J gene. The V and J genes are TRBV4-2 and TRBJ2-7; TRBD1 is a possible D gene (6 bases). The CDR3 has 14 amino acids. Germline CDR1 LGHNA, CDR2 YNFKEQ. This chain's CDR3 is CASSQGQGWYEQYF. The DNA read from the CDR3 is TGCGCCAGCAGCCAAGGCCAGGGGTGGTACGAG.

Worth noting for this clone: Read data end 3 residues before the CDR3 end; the end is taken from the germline J gene. The V call is TRBV27, the J call TRBJ2-5; 9 bases line up with TRBD2. J lost 4 bases, V lost 6 bases, and 6 bases had no gene match. The CDR3 covers 14 residues. The germline V gene has CDR1 MNHEY and CDR2 SMNVEV (reference sequence). The CDR3 loop is CASSGLAGRETQYF. CDR3 DNA (partial): TGTGCCAGCAGCGGGCTAGCGGGGAGAGAGACC.

This clone counts as large by frequency. The read stops 3 residues short of the end of the CDR3; the missing end is completed from the germline J gene. V and J are TRBV2 and TRBJ2-2, with D unresolved. The CDR3 consists of 16 residues. Per germline, CDR1 SNHLY and CDR2 FYNNEI. Trimming took 1 base from V and 0 from J, leaving 9 bases between them. The part of the CDR3 DNA that was read is TGTGCCAGCAGTGAAGTCTACGCAACGAACACCGGGGAG. Translated, it gives CASSEVYATNTGE. From start to end, the CDR3 is CASSEVYATNTGELFF.

This clone is deemed medium-sized (0.01 to 0.1%) by its frequency. The part of the CDR3 DNA that was read is TGTGCCAGCAGTTTAGCCCCTGCTAGCGGGGGGTGGTATACG. Its protein is CASSLAPASGGWYT. The CDR3 as a whole reads CASSLAPASGGWYTQYF. The V and J genes are TRBV12-3 or TRBV12-4 and TRBJ2-3; 11 bases are a match to TRBD2. The read ends 3 residues early relative to the CDR3; the germline J gene fills the gap. The CDR3 sequence is 17 residues long. V gave up 0 bases and J gave up 7 bases; unmatched junction bases: 9.

As to this clone: Sequence at one end of the junction differs from germline and may be a read error. The read terminates 3 residues before the CDR3 end, so the remaining end is supplied by the germline J gene. At the DNA level, this CDR3 is encoded by other sequences in the same sample as well. The J gene is TRBJ2-5, the V gene TRBV27; 8 nucleotides agree with TRBD1. The CDR3 runs 14 residues. CDR1 is MNHEY, CDR2 SMNVEV, per germline (reference sequence). The CDR3 protein is CASSDMDRVETQYF. The covered CDR3 bases are TGTGCTAGCAGTGACATGGACAGGGTAGAGACC.

Frequency places this clone as medium-sized. The sequenced fragment ends 3 residues before the CDR3 boundary, so the rest is inferred from the germline J gene. This chain uses TRBV20-1 with TRBJ2-7; 12 bases line up with TRBD1. The CDR3 is 15 residues long. The V gene end was trimmed by 6 bases and the J gene end by 2 bases; junction bases not matched to a gene: 8. Germline loops: CDR1 DFQATT, CDR2 SNEGSKA (reference sequence). CDR3: CSARPGTGGAYEQYF. Incomplete CDR3 DNA: TGCAGTGCGCGTCCCGGGACAGGGGGCGCCTACGAG.

This clone is deemed medium-sized by its frequency. The DNA ends 3 residues before the CDR3 does, and the rest of the CDR3 is filled in from the germline J gene. V usage is TRBV6-2 or TRBV6-3 and J usage is TRBJ2-3; possibly TRBD2 for D (6 bases). Germline CDR1 reads MNHEY; CDR2 reads SVGEGT. Between the trimmed V and J ends, which lost 7 bases and 0 bases, there was a span of 11 bases. The CDR3 totals 14 residues. Partial CDR3 DNA: TGTGCCAGCACCCTAGCGACTAGCACAGATACG. Its translation is CASTLATSTDT. The CDR3 in full is CASTLATSTDTQYF.

This clone is classed as medium-sized by frequency. The read terminates 3 residues before the CDR3 end, so the remaining end is supplied by the germline J gene. The chain couples TRBV19 to TRBJ1-5; D is perhaps TRBD1 (5 bases). CDR3 size: 15 residues. Germline CDR1 LNHDA, CDR2 SQIVND (reference sequence). Trimming left V 5 bases short and J 3 bases short, with 14 bases between. CDR3 bases read: TGTGCCAGTAGTGGACACCGGCCACCCAATCAGCCC. Its translation: CASSGHRPPNQP. The full CDR3 sequence reads CASSGHRPPNQPQHF.

Measured by frequency, this clone is medium-sized (0.01 to 0.1%). The CDR3 end falls 3 residues outside the read, so it is completed with the germline J gene. The chain links TRBV29-1 to TRBJ2-7, with a possible D match to TRBD2 (6 bases). The CDR3 is made up of 12 amino acids. The V end was cut by 0 bases, the J end by 6 bases, with 9 bases between. The germline V gene encodes CDR1 SQVTM and CDR2 ANQGSEA. CDR3 DNA (partial): TGCAGCGTTGAAGACAGGAGGGGCGAG. Protein: CSVEDRRGE. The complete CDR3 sequence is CSVEDRRGEQYF.

Frequency places this clone as medium-sized (0.01 to 0.1%). The read comes to an end 3 residues before the CDR3 does, leaving the germline J gene to fill in the end. The chain uses TRBV5-6 and TRBJ2-2; weak D call: TRBD1 (5 bases). CDR1 and CDR2 from the germline V gene are SGHDT and YYEEEE. There are 14 residues in the CDR3. V was clipped by 0 bases and J by 7 bases, with 10 bases between them. CDR3 bases read: TGTGCCAGCAGCTTGGGGGGCGGTAACGGGGAG. Residues: CASSLGGGNGE. From start to end, the CDR3 is CASSLGGGNGELFF.